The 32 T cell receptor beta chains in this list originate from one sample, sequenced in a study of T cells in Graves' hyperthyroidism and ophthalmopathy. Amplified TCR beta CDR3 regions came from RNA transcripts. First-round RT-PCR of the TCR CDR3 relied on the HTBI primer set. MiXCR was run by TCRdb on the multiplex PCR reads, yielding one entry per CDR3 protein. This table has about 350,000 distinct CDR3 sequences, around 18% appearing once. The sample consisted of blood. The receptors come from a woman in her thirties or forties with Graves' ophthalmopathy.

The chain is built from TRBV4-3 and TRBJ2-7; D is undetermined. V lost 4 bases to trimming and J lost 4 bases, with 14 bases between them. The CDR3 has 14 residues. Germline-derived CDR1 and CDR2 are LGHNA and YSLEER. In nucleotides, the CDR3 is TGCGCCAGCAGCCCCCGGAACAGTAATTACGAGCAGTACTTC. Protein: CASSPRNSNYEQYF.

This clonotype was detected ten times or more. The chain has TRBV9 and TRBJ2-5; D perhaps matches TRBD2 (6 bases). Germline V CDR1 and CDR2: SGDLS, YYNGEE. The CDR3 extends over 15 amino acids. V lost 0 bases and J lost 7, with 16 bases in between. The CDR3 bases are TGTGCCAGCAGCGTAGGCGGGACTGCGGAAGGGACCCAGTACTTC. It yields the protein CASSVGGTAEGTQYF. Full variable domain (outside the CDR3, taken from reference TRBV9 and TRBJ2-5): DSGVTQTPKHLITATGQRVTLRCSPRSGDLSVYWYQQSLDQGLQFLIQYYNGEERAKGNILERFSAQQFPDLHSELNLSSLELGDSALYFCASSVGGTAEGTQYFGPGTRLLVL.

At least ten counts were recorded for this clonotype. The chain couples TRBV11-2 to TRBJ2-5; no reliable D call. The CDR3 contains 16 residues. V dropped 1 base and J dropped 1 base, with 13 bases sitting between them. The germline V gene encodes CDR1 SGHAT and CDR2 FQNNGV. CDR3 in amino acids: CASSLGQVSGQETQYF. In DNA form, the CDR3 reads TGTGCCAGCAGCTTAGGTCAGGTGTCGGGCCAAGAGACCCAGTACTTC.

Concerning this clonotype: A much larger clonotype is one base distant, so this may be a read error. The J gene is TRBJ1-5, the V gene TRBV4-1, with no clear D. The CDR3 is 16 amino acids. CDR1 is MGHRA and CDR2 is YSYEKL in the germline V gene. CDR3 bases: TGCACCAGCAGCCAAGAAGCGTCCTATAGCAATCAGCCCCAGCATTTT. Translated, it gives CTSSQEASYSNQPQHF.

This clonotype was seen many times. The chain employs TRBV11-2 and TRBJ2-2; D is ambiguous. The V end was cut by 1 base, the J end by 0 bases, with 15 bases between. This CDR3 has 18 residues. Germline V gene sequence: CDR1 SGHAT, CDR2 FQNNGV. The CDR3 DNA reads TGTGCCAGCAGCTTAGTGGTGGGGTTTGCTGCGAACACCGGGGAGCTGTTTTTT. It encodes CASSLVVGFAANTGELFF.

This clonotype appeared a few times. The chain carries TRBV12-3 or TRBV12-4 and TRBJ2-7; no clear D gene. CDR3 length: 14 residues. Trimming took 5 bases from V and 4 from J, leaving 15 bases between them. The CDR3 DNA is TGTGCCAGCAGTAAATCGGGCCGAAATTACGAGCAGTACTTC. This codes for CASSKSGRNYEQYF.

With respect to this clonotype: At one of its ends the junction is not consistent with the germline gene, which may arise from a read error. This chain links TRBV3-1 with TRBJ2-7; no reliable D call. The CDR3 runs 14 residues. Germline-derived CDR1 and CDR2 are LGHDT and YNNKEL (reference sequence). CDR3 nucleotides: TGTGCCGGCAGCCGGCGTGGGTCGTCCTACGAGCAGTACTTC. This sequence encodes CAGSRRGSSYEQYF.

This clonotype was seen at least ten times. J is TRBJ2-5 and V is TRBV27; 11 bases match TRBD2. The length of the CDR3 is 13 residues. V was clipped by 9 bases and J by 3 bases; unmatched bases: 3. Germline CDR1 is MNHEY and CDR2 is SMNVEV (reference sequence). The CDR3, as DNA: TGTGCCAGACTAGCGGGAGTGGAAGAGACCCAGTACTTC. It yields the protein CARLAGVEETQYF.

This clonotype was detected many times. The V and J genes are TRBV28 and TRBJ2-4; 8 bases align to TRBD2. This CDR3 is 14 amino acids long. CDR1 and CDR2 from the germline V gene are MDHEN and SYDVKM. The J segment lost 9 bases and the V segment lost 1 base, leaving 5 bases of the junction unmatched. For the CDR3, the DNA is TGTGCCAGCAGTTTATCCGGGAGGGATGGCATTCAGTACTTC. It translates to CASSLSGRDGIQYF.

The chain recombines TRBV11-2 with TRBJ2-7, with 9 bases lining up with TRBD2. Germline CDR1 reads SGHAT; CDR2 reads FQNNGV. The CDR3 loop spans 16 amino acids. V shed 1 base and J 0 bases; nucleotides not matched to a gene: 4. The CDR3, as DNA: TGTGCCAGCAGCTTAGGGGGACTAGCCCTCTCCTACGAGCAGTACTTC. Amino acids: CASSLGGLALSYEQYF.

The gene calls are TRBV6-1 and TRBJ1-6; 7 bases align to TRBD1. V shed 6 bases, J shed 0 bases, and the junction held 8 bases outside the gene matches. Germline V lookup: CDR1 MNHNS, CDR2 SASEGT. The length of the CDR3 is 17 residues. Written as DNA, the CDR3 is TGTGCCAGCAGCGCCGGGACAGCGTACTCCTATAATTCACCCCTCCACTTT. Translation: CASSAGTAYSYNSPLHF.

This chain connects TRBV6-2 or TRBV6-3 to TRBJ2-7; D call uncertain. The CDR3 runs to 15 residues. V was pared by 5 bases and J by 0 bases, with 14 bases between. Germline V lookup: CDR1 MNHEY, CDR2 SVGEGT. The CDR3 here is CASSPPGSSSYEQYF. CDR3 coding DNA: TGTGCCAGCAGTCCCCCGGGTTCTAGCTCCTACGAGCAGTACTTC.

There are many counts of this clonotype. CDR3 DNA: TGTGCCAGTACCCCGACAAGGTGGGATGGCTACACCTTC. Protein: CASTPTRWDGYTF. The chain combines TRBV19 with TRBJ1-2, with D unclear. V was trimmed by 7 bases and J by 6 bases, leaving 15 bases between them. Germline-derived CDR1 and CDR2 are LNHDA and SQIVND (reference sequence). The CDR3 totals 13 residues.

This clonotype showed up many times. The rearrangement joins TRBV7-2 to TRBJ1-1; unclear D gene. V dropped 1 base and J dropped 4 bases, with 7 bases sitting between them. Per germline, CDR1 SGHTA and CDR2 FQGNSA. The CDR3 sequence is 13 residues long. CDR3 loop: CASSLVPGTEAFF. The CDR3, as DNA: TGTGCCAGCAGCTTAGTTCCCGGCACTGAAGCTTTCTTT.

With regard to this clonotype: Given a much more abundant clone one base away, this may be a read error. This CDR3 reads CASSRDRGYYCYTF. The CDR3 DNA reads TGTGCCAGCAGCAGAGACAGGGGTTACTATTGCTACACCTTC. V is TRBV6-1 and J is TRBJ1-2; 8 bases line up with TRBD1. CDR1 is MNHNS, CDR2 SASEGT, per germline. The CDR3 totals 14 residues.

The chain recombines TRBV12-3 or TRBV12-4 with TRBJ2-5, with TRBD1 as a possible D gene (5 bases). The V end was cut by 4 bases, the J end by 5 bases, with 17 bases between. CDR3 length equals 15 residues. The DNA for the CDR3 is TGTGCCAGCAGTTCACGGACAACCCGTCTGGAGACCCAGTACTTC. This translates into CASSSRTTRLETQYF.

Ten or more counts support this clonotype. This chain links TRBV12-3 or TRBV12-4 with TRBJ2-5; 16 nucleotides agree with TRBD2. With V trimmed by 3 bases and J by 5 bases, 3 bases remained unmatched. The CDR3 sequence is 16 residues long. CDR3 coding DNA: TGTGCCAGCAGTTTGGGACTAGCGGGAGGGGGGGAGACCCAGTACTTC. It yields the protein CASSLGLAGGGETQYF.

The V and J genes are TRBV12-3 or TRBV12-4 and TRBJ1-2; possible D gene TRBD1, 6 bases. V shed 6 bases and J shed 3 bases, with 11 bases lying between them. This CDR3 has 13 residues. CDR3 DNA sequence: TGTGCCAGCAGCCAGACAGGACACTATGGCTACACCTTC. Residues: CASSQTGHYGYTF.

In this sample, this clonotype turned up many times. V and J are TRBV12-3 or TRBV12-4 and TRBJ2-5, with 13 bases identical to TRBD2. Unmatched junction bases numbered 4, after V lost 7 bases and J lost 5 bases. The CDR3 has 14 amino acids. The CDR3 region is CASTELAGGETQYF. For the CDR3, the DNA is TGTGCCAGCACCGAACTAGCGGGAGGGGAGACCCAGTACTTC.

In DNA form, the CDR3 reads TGTGCCAGCAGTTATACGACGGATAGCAATCAGCCCCAGCATTTT. Its translation: CASSYTTDSNQPQHF. The chain has TRBV12-3 or TRBV12-4 and TRBJ1-5; no firm D call. This CDR3 is 15 amino acids long. V lost 4 bases to trimming and J lost 0 bases, with 10 bases between them.

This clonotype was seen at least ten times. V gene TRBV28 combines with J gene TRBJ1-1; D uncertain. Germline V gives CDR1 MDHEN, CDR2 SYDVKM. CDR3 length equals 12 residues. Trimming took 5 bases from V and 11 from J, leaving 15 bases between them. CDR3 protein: CASSPPMHIAFF. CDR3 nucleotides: TGTGCCAGCAGTCCCCCCATGCATATCGCTTTCTTT. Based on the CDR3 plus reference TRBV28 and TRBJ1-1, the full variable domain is DVKVTQSSRYLVKRTGEKVFLECVQDMDHENMFWYRQDPGLGLRLIYFSYDVKMKEKGDIPEGYSVSREKKERFSLILESASTNQTSMYLCASSPPMHIAFFGQGTRLTVV.

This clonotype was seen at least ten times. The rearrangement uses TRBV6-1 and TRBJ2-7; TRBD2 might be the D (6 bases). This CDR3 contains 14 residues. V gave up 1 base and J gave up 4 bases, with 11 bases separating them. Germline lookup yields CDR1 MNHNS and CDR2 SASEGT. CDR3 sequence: CASSEGGAGYEQYF. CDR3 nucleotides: TGTGCCAGCAGTGAAGGAGGGGCGGGGTACGAGCAGTACTTC.

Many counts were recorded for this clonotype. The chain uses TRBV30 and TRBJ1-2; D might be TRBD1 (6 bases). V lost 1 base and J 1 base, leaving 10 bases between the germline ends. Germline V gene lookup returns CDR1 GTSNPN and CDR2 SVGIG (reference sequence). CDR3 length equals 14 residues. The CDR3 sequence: CAWSAEQGNYGYTF. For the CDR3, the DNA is TGTGCCTGGAGTGCTGAACAGGGTAACTATGGCTACACCTTC.

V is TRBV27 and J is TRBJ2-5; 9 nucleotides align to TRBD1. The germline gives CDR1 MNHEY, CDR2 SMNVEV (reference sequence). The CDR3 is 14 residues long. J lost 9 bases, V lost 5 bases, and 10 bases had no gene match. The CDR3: CASSDPGQGGPQYF. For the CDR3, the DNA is TGTGCCAGCAGTGATCCGGGACAGGGAGGGCCCCAGTACTTC.

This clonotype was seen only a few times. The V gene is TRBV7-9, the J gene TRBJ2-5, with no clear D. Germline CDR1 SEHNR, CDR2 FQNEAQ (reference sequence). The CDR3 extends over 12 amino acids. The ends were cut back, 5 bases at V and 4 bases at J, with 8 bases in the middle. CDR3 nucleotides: TGTGCCAGCAGCGAGGCTCGAGAGACCCAGTACTTC. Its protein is CASSEARETQYF.

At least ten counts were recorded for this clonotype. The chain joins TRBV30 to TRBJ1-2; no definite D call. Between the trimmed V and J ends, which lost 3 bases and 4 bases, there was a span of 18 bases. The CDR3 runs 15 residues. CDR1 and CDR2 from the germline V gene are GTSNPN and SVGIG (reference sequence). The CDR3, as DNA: TGTGCCTGGAGGGAGGGCGGGGTACGACTCTATGGCTACACCTTC. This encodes CAWREGGVRLYGYTF.

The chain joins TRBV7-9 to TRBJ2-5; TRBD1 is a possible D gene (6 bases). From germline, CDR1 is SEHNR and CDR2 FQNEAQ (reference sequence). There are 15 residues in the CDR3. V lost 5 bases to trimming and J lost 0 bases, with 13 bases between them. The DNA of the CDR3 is TGTGCCAGCAGCCACCGGGACACGTACCAAGAGACCCAGTACTTC. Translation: CASSHRDTYQETQYF.

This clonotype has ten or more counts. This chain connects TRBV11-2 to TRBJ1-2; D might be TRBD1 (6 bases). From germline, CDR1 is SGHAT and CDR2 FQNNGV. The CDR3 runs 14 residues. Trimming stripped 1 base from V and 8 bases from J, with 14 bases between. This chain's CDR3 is CASSLAQGMGGYTF. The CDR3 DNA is TGTGCCAGCAGCTTAGCTCAGGGGATGGGAGGCTACACCTTC. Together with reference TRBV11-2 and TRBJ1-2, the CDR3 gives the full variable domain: EAGVAQSPRYKIIEKRQSVAFWCNPISGHATLYWYQQILGQGPKLLIQFQNNGVVDDSQLPKDRFSAERLKGVDSTLKIQPAKLEDSAVYLCASSLAQGMGGYTFGSGTRLTVV.

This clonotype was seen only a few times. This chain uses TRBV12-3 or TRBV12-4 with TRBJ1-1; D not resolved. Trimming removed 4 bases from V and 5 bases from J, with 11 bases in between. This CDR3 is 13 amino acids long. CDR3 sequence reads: CASSSYVGTEAFF. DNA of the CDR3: TGTGCCAGCAGTTCCTATGTGGGGACTGAAGCTTTCTTT.

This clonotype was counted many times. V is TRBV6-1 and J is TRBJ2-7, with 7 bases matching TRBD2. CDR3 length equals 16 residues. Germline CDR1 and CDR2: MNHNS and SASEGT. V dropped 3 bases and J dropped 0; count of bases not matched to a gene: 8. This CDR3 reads CASSDSGNIPSYEQYF. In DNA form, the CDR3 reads TGTGCCAGCAGTGACAGCGGGAACATCCCCTCCTACGAGCAGTACTTC.

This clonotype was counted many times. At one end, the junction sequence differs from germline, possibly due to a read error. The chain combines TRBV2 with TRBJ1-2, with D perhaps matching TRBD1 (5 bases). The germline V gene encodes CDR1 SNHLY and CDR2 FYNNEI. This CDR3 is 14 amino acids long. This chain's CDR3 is CPSSEEFGTLGYTF. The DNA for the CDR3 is TGTCCCAGCAGTGAAGAATTCGGGACTCTCGGCTACACCTTC.

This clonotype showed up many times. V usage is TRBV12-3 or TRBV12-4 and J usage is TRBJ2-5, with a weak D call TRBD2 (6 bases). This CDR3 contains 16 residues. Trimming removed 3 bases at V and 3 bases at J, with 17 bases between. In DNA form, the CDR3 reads TGTGCCAGCAGTTTGAGGTTGGGGGGAAGGGAAGAGACCCAGTACTTC. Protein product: CASSLRLGGREETQYF.